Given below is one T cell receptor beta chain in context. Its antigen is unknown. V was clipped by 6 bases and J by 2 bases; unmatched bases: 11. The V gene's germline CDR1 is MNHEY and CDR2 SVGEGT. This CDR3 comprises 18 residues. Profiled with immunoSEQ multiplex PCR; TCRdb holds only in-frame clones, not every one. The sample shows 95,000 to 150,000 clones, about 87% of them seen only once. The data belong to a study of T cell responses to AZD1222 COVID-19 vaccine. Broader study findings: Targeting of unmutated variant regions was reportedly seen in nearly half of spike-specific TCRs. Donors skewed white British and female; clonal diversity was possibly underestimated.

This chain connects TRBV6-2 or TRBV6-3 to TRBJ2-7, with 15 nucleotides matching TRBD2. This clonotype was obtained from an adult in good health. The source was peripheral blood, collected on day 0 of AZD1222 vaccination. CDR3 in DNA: TGTGCCAGCAGCCCCGGGACTAGCGGGGGGCCCACGACCTACGAGCAGTACTTC. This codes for CASSPGTSGGPTTYEQYF.